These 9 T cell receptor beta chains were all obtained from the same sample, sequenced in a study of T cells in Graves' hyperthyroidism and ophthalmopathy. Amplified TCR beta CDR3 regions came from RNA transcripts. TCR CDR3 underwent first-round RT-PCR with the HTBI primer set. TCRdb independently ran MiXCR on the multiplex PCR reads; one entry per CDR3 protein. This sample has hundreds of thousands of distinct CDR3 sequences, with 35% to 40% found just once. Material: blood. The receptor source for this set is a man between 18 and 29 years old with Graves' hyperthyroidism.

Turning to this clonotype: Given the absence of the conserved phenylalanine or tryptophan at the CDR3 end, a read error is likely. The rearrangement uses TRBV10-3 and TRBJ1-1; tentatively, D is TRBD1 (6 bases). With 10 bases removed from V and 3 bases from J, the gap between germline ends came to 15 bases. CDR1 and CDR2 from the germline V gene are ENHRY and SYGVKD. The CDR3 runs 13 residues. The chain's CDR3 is CANSAGVYTEAFS. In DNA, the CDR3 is TGTGCCAACTCTGCAGGGGTCTACACTGAAGCTTTCTCT.

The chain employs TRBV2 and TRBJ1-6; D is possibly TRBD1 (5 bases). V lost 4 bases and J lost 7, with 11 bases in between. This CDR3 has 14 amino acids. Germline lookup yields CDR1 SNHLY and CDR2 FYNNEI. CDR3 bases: TGTGCCAGCAGTGGCGAGGGGCCGAATTCACCCCTCCACTTT. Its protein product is CASSGEGPNSPLHF.

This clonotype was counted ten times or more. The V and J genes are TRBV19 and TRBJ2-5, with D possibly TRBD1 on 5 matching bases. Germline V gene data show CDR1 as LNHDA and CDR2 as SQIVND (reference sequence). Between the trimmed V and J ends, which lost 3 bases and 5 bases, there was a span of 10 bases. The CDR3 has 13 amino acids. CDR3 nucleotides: TGTGCCAGTAGTATGGGCAGGGTCGAGACCCAGTACTTC. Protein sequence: CASSMGRVETQYF.

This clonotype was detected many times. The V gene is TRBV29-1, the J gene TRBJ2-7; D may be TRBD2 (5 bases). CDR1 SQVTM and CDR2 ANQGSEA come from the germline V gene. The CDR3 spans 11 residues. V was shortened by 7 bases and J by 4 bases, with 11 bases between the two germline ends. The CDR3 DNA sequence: TGCAGCGCCGGGGATGGATACGAGCAGTACTTC. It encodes CSAGDGYEQYF.

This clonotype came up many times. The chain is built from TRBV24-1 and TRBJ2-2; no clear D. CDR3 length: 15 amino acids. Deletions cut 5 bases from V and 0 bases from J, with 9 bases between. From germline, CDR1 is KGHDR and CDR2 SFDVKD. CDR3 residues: CATSAPATNTGELFF. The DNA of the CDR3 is TGTGCCACCAGTGCCCCTGCCACGAACACCGGGGAGCTGTTTTTT.

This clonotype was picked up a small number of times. CDR3 coding DNA: TGTGCCAGCAGTTCGGGACAGGGAAGGCTCGGATCTGGAAACACCATATATTTT. Amino acid sequence: CASSSGQGRLGSGNTIYF. The rearrangement uses TRBV6-5 and TRBJ1-3; TRBD1 matches at 9 bases. This CDR3 has 18 amino acids. Trimming removed 4 bases from V and 1 base from J; junction bases left unmatched: 11. Germline V CDR1 and CDR2: MNHEY, SVGAGI.

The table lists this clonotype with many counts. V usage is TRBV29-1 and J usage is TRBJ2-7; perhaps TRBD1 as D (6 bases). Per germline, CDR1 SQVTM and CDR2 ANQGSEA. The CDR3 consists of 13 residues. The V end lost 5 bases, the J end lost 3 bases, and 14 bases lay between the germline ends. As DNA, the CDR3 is TGCAGCGTTCGTCGGGACATCTACTACGAGCAGTACTTC. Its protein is CSVRRDIYYEQYF.

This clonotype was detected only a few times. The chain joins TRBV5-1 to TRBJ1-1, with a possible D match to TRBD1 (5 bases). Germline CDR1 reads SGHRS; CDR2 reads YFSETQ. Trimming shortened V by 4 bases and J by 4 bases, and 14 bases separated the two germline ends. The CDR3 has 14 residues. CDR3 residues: CASSPGAGGTEAFF. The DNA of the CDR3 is TGCGCCAGCAGCCCTGGGGCGGGGGGCACTGAAGCTTTCTTT.

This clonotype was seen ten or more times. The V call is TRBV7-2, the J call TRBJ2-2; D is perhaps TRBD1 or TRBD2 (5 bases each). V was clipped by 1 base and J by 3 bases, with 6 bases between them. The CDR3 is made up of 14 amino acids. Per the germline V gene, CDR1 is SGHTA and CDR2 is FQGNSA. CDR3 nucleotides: TGTGCCAGCAGCTTAGGGGGGTACACCGGGGAGCTGTTTTTT. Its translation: CASSLGGYTGELFF.